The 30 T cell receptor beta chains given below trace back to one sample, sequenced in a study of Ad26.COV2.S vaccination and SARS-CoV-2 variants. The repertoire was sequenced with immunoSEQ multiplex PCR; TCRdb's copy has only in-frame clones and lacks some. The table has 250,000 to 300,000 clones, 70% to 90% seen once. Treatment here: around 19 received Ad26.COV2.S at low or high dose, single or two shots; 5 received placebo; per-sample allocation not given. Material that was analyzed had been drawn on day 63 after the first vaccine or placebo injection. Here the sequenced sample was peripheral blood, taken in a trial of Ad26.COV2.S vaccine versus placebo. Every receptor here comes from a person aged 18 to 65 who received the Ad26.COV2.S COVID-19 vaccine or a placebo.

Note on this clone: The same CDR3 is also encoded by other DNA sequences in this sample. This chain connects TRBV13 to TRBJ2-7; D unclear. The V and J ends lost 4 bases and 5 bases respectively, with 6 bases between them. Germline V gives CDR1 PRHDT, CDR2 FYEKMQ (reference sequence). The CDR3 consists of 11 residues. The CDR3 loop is CASSSQDEQYF. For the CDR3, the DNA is TGTGCCAGCAGCTCCCAGGACGAGCAGTACTTC.

This CDR3 is CASSLHRGQTDTQYF. The CDR3, as DNA: TGTGCCAGCAGCTTACACAGGGGTCAAACAGATACGCAGTATTTT. The chain is built from TRBV7-9 and TRBJ2-3; 7 bases fit TRBD1. Trimming took 2 bases from V and 3 from J; bases not matched to a gene: 5. The CDR3 runs 15 residues. Germline V lookup: CDR1 SEHNR, CDR2 FQNEAQ (reference sequence).

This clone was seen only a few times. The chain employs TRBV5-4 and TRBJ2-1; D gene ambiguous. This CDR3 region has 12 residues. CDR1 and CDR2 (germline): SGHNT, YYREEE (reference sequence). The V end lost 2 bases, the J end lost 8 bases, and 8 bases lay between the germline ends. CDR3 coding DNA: TGTGCCAGCAGCTTCGAAGTAGATGAGCAGTTCTTC. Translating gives CASSFEVDEQFF.

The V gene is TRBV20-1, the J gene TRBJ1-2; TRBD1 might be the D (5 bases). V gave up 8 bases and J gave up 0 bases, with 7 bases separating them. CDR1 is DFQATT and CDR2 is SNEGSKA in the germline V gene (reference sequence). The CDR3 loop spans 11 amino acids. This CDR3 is CSPGPNYGYTF. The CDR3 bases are TGCAGTCCAGGGCCTAACTATGGCTACACCTTC.

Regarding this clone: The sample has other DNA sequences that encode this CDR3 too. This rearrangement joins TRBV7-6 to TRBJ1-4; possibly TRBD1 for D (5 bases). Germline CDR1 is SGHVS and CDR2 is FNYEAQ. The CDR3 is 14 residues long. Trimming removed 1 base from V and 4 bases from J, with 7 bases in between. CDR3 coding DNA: TGTGCCAGCAGCTTAGTCGGGGGTAATGAAAAACTGTTTTTT. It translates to CASSLVGGNEKLFF.

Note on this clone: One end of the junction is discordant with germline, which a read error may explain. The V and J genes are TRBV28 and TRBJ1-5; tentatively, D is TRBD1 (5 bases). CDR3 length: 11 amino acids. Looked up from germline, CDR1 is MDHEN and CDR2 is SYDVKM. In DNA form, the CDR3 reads TGTGCCAGCAGTACCCGCACTGGGGCCTTTTTT. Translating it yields CASSTRTGAFF.

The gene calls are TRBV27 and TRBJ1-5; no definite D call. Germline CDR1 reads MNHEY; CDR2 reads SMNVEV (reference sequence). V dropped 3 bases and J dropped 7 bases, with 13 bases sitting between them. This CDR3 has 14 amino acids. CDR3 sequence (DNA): TGTGCCAGCAGTTTGCTGCCAGTAGGGCAGCCCCAGCATTTT. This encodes CASSLLPVGQPQHF.

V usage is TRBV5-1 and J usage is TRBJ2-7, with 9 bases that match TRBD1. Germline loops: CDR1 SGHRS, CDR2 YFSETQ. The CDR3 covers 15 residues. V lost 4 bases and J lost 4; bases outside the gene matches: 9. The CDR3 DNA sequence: TGCGCCAGCAGCGCCATACAGGGGGCTTTTTACGAGCAGTACTTC. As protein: CASSAIQGAFYEQYF.

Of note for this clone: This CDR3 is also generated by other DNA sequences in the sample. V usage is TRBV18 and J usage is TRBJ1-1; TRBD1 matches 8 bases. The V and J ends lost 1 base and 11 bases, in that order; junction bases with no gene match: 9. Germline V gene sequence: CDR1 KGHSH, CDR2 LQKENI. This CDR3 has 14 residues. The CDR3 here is CASSPLGTGGEAFF. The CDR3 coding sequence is TGTGCCAGCTCACCACTGGGGACAGGAGGAGAGGCTTTCTTT.

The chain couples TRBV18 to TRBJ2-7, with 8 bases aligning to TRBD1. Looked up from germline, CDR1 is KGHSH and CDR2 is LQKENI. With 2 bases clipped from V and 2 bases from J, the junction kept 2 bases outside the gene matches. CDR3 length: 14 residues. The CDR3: CASSPTQGAYEQYF. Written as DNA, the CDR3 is TGTGCCAGCTCACCAACACAGGGGGCCTACGAGCAGTACTTC.

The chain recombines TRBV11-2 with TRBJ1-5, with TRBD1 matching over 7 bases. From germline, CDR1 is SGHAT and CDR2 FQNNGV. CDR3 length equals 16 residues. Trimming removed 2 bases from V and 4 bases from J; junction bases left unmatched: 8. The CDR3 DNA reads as TGTGCCAGCAGCTTAAACCAGGGGGGGACAAATCAGCCCCAGCATTTT. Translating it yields CASSLNQGGTNQPQHF.

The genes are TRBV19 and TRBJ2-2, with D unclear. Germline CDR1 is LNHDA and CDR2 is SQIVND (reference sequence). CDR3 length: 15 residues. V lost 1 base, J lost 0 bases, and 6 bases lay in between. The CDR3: CASSIGNTNTGELFF. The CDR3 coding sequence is TGTGCCAGTAGTATAGGGAATACGAACACCGGGGAGCTGTTTTTT.

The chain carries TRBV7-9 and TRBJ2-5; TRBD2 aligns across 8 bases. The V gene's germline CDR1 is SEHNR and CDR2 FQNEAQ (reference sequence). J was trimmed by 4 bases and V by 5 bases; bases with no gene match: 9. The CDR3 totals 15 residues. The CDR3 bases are TGTGCCAGCAGCGCCGGGACTAGTTCGGCAGAGACCCAGTACTTC. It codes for CASSAGTSSAETQYF.

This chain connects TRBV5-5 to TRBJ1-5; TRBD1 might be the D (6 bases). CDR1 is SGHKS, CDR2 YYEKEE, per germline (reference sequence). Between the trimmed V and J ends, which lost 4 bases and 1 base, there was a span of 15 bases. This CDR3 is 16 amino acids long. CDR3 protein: CASSIRQDLSNQPQHF. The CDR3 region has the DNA TGTGCCAGCAGCATCAGACAGGACCTAAGCAATCAGCCCCAGCATTTT. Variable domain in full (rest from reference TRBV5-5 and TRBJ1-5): DAGVTQSPTHLIKTRGQQVTLRCSPISGHKSVSWYQQVLGQGPQFIFQYYEKEERGRGNFPDRFSARQFPNYSSELNVNALLLGDSALYLCASSIRQDLSNQPQHFGDGTRLSIL.

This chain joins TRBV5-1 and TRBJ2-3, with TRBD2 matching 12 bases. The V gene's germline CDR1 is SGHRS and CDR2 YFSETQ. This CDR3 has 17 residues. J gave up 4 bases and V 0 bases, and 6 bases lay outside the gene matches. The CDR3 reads CASSLVTSGSGADTQYF. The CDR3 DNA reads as TGCGCCAGCAGCTTGGTGACTAGCGGGAGTGGCGCAGATACGCAGTATTTT. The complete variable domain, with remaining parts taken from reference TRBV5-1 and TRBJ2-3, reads KAGVTQTPRYLIKTRGQQVTLSCSPISGHRSVSWYQQTPGQGLQFLFEYFSETQRNKGNFPGRFSGRQFSNSRSEMNVSTLELGDSALYLCASSLVTSGSGADTQYFGPGTRLTVL.

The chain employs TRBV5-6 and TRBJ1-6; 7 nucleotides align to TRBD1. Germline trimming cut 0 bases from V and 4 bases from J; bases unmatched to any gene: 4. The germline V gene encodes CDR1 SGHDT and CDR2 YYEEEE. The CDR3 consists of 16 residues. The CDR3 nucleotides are TGTGCCAGCAGCTTGGTGAGGGGGCGGTATAATTCACCCCTCCACTTT. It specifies CASSLVRGRYNSPLHF.

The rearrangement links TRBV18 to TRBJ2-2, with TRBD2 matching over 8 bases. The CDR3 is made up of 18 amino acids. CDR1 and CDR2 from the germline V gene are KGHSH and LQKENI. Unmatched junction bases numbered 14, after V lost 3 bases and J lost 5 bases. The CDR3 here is CASSPSRGSGKGTGELFF. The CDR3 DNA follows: TGTGCCAGCTCACCTTCAAGAGGTAGCGGGAAGGGGACCGGGGAGCTGTTTTTT.

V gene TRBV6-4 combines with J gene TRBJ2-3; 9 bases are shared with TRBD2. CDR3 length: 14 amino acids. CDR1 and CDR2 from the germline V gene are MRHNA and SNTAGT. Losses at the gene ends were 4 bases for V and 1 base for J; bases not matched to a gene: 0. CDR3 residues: CASSVAGGTDTQYF. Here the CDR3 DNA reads TGTGCCAGCAGTGTAGCGGGAGGCACAGATACGCAGTATTTT.

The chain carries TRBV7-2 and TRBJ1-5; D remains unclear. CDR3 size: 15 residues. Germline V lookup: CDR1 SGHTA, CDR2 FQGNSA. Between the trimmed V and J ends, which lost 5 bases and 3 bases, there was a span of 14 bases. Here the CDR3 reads CASSLDSTNNQPQHF. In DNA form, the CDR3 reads TGTGCCAGCAGCCTCGACTCGACTAACAATCAGCCCCAGCATTTT.

CDR3 in amino acids: CASSFGQGTGELFF. The CDR3 DNA reads TGTGCCAGCAGCTTTGGACAGGGGACCGGGGAGCTGTTTTTT. The gene calls are TRBV11-2 and TRBJ2-2; TRBD1 aligns across 9 bases. Germline CDR1 reads SGHAT; CDR2 reads FQNNGV. This CDR3 is 14 amino acids long. Germline trimming cut 3 bases from V and 5 bases from J; bases unmatched to any gene: 1.

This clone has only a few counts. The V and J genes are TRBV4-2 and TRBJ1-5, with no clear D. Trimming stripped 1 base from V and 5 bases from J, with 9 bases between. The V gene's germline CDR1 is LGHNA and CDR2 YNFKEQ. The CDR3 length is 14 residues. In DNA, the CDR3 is TGTGCCAGCAGCCAAGTTCCGGGGTATCAGCCCCAGCATTTT. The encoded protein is CASSQVPGYQPQHF.

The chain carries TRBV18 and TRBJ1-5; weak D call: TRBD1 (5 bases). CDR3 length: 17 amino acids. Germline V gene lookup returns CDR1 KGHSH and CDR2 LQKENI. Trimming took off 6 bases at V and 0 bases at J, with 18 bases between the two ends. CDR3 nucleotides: TGTGCCAGCTCCCCAAAATCGGGACCCCATAGCAATCAGCCCCAGCATTTT. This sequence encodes CASSPKSGPHSNQPQHF.

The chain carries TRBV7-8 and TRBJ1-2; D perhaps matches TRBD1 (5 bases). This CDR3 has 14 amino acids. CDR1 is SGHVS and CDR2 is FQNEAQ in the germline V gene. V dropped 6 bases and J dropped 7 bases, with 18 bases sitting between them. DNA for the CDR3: TGTGCCAGCAGTTATGAATTGGGGGGGTCTGGCTACACCTTC. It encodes CASSYELGGSGYTF.

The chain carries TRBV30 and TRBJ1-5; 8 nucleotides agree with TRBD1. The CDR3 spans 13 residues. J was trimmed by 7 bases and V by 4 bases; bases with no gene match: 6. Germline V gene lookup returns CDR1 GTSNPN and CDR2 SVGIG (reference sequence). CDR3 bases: TGTGCCTGGACGACAGGGGCAAGACAGCCCCAGCATTTT. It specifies CAWTTGARQPQHF.

CDR3 sequence (DNA): TGTGCCAGCAGCTTAGCGCGTCCCAGCGGGAGACGGTCGGGAGAGCAGTTCTTC. Translation gives CASSLARPSGRRSGEQFF. The rearrangement links TRBV7-6 to TRBJ2-1, with 8 bases identical to TRBD2. Unmatched junction bases numbered 17, after V lost 0 bases and J lost 10 bases. Germline CDR1 is SGHVS and CDR2 is FNYEAQ. The CDR3 is 18 residues long.

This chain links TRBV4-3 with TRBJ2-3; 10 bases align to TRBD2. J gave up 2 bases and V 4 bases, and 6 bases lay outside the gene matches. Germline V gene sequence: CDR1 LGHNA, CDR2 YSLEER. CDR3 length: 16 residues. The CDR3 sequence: CASSPRLAGDTDTQYF. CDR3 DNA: TGCGCCAGCAGCCCCCGGCTAGCGGGGGACACAGATACGCAGTATTTT.

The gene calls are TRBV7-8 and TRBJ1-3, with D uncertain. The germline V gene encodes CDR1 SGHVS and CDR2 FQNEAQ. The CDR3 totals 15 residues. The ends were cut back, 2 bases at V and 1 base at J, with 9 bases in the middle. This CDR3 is CASSLRAGSGNTIYF. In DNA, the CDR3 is TGTGCCAGCAGCTTACGCGCGGGTTCTGGAAACACCATATATTTT.

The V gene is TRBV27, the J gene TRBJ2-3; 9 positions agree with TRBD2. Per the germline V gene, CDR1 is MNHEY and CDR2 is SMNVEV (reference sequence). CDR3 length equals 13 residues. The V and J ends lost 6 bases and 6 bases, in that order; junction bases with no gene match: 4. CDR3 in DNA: TGTGCCAGCAGAATAAGCGGGGGGGATACGCAGTATTTT. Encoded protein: CASRISGGDTQYF.

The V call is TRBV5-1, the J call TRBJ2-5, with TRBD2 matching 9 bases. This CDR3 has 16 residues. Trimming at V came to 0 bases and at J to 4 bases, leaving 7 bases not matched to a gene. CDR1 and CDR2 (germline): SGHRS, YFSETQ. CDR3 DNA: TGCGCCAGCAGCTTGGGTGCTAAACTAGCGGGAGAGACCCAGTACTTC. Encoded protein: CASSLGAKLAGETQYF.

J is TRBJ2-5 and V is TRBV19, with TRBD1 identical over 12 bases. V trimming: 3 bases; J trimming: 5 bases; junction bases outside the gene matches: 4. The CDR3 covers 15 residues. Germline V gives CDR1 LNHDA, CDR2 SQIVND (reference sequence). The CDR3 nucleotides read TGTGCCAGTAGTATCGGGACAGGGGGCGCGGAGACCCAGTACTTC. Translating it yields CASSIGTGGAETQYF. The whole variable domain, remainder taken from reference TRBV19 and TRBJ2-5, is DGGITQSPKYLFRKEGQNVTLSCEQNLNHDAMYWYRQDPGQGLRLIYYSQIVNDFQKGDIAEGYSVSREKKESFPLTVTSAQKNPTAFYLCASSIGTGGAETQYFGPGTRLLVL.